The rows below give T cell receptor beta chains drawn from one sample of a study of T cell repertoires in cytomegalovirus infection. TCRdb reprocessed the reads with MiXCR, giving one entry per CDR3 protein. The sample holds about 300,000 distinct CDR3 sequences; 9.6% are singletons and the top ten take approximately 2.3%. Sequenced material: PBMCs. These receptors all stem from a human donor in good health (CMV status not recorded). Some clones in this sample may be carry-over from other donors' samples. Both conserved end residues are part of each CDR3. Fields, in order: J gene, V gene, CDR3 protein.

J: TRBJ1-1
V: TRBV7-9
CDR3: CASSPPGYRMNTEAFF

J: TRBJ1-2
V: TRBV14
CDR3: CASSQVEGGGYTF

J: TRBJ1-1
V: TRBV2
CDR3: CASINPPSTEAFF

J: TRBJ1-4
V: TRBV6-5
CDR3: CASSYGAVLAGGTNEKLFF

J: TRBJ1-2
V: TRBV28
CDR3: CASSPEGRNYGYTF

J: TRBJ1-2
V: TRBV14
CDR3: CASSQVGSGYTF

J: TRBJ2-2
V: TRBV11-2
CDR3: CASSLGPRTGELFF

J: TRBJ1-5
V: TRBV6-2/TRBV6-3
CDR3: CASSSTIVAQGAGQPQHF

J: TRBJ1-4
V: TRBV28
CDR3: CASSYGTGLNEKLFF

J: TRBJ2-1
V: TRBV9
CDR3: CASSSSTFSYNEQFF

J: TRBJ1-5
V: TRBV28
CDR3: CASSIPDRVVSF

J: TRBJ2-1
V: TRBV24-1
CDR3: CATSDGGGGAPLHYNEQFF

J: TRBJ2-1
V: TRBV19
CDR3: CASGTGSFNSYNEQFF

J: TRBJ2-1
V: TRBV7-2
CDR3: CASSSLGGTYNEQFF

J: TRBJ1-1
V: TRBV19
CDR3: CASSITNRVGTEAFF

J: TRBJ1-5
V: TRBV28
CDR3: CASGLGQGVVQPQHF

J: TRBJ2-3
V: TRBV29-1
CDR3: CSADPWTASSTDTQYF

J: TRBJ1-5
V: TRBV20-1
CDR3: CSARDQTGGDQPQHF

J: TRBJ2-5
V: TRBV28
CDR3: CASSHRGGRGQETQYF

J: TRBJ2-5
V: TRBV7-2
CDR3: CASSLRAGGTLQETQYF

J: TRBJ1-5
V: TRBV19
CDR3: CASRSGGPNQPQHF

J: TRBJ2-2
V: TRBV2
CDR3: CASNPTQGLGELFF

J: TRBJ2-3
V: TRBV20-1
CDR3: CSARDPVTSGRTDTQYF

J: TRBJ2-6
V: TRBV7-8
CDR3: CASSLERGGGFSSGANVLTF

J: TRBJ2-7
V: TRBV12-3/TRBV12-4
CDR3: CASRARDGGLDEQYF

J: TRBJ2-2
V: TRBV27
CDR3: CASSSLGQGNTGELFF

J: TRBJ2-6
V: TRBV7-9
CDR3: CASSLKGIYSGANVLTF

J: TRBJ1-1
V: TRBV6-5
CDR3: CASTRLGSNTEAFF

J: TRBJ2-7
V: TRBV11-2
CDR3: CASSLVTGASYEQYF

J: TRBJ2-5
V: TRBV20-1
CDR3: CSARDLDWGWETQYF

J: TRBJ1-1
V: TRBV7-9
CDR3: CASDPVGLEAFF

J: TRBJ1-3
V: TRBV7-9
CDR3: CASSFDRGGNTIYF

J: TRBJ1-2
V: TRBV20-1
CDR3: CSAVDGGYGYTF

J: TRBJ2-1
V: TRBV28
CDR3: CASTDTGKSSYNEQFF

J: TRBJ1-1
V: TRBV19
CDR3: CASSLQGAVTEAFF

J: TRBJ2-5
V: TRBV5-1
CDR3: CASSPGAGRETQYF

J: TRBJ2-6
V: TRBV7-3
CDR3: CASSLGTGTYSGANVLTF

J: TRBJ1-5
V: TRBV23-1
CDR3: CASSQSERRGQPQHF